These T cell receptor beta chains were read from a single sample in a study of blood T cell repertoires in COVID-19. Assay: immunoSEQ multiplex PCR; the TCRdb copy retains only in-frame clones and omits some. The repertoire holds 320,000 or so clones, with roughly nine tenths as singletons. Source material: PBMCs or T cells enriched from blood (not recorded which). These receptors all come from a man in his sixties who had recovered from COVID-19. Each CDR3 is given with its conserved first and last residue. The D gene is left open where the match is weak. Size is stated for part of the rows, as once, few or many counts, or as a class when the clone is expanded.

clone_size,d_call,v_call,j_call,cdr3_aa,cdr3_nt
.,TRBD2,TRBV2,TRBJ2-4,CASSPGLAGPLHIQYF,TGTGCCAGCAGCCCCGGACTAGCGGGGCCCCTACACATTCAGTACTTC
.,TRBD1,TRBV5-4,TRBJ1-2,CASSPDRDYYGYTF,TGTGCCAGCAGCCCGGACAGGGACTACTATGGCTACACCTTC
.,.,TRBV11-3,TRBJ2-7,CASSLGSESSYEQYF,TGTGCCAGCAGCTTAGGCAGCGAGAGCTCCTACGAGCAGTACTTC
.,TRBD2,TRBV5-1,TRBJ2-7,CASSSGLAGGSPYEQYF,TGCGCCAGCAGCTCCGGACTAGCGGGAGGGTCTCCCTACGAGCAGTACTTC
.,.,TRBV10-3,TRBJ1-5,CAISEWGESNQPQHF,TGTGCCATCAGTGAATGGGGAGAAAGCAATCAGCCCCAGCATTTT
once,.,TRBV28,TRBJ1-2,CASSFKRSAGRTGNYGYTF,TGTGCCAGCAGTTTTAAGCGAAGTGCAGGGAGGACCGGGAACTATGGCTACACCTTC
.,.,TRBV5-1,TRBJ1-2,CASSQPPGRGLLDYGYTF,TGCGCCAGCAGCCAGCCACCAGGTAGGGGCCTATTGGACTATGGCTACACCTTC
.,.,TRBV4-3,TRBJ2-7,CASSQVAAASYEQYF,TGCGCCAGCAGCCAAGTTGCGGCAGCTTCCTACGAGCAGTACTTC
.,.,TRBV7-3,TRBJ1-1,CASSLAGLTIYTEAFF,TGTGCCAGCAGCTTAGCTGGACTGACCATCTACACTGAAGCTTTCTTT
.,.,TRBV28,TRBJ2-1,CASSSSNNEQFF,TGTGCCAGCAGTTCGTCTAACAATGAGCAGTTCTTC
once,.,TRBV15,TRBJ2-2,CATSREIRWRDPNTGELFF,TGTGCCACCAGCAGAGAGATAAGATGGAGGGACCCGAACACCGGGGAGCTGTTTTTT
.,TRBD1,TRBV28,TRBJ1-2,CASSPDSRGFYGYTF,TGTGCCAGCAGTCCGGACAGCAGGGGGTTCTATGGCTACACCTTC
.,TRBD2,TRBV15,TRBJ2-5,CATSMTSGRASGIETQYF,TGTGCCACCAGCATGACTAGCGGGAGGGCCTCGGGTATAGAGACCCAGTACTTC